These 18 T cell receptor beta chains originate from one sample sequenced in a study of shared clonotypes between healthy human individuals. Some clones are missing from TCRdb's copy, which holds only in-frame ones; the method was immunoSEQ multiplex PCR. The sample shows around 1.6 million clones, around 98% of them seen only once. What was sequenced was naive CD4+ T cells sorted from blood. Subset denoted: CD45RA+ positively selected. The receptors were sampled from a man in his thirties or forties in good health.

Concerning this clone itself: This CDR3 is also generated by other DNA sequences in the sample. V gene TRBV19 combines with J gene TRBJ1-4; D ambiguous. The CDR3 spans 12 residues. Germline V gene sequence: CDR1 LNHDA, CDR2 SQIVND (reference sequence). Trimming stripped 1 base from V and 8 bases from J, with 5 bases between. As DNA, the CDR3 is TGTGCCAGTAGTATAGTCGGCGAAAAACTGTTTTTT. Its translation is CASSIVGEKLFF.

CDR3 amino acids: CASSLLTGSMDTEAFF. The CDR3 bases are TGTGCCAGCAGTTTGCTGACAGGCTCGATGGACACTGAAGCTTTCTTT. The rearrangement links TRBV27 to TRBJ1-1; possibly TRBD1 for D (6 bases). The CDR3 is 16 residues long. Looked up from germline, CDR1 is MNHEY and CDR2 is SMNVEV (reference sequence). V lost 3 bases and J 3 bases, leaving 17 bases between the germline ends.

Concerning this clone itself: Other DNA sequences in this sample translate to the same CDR3. The chain combines TRBV19 with TRBJ2-1; the D is unclear. This CDR3 has 13 amino acids. Trimming stripped 3 bases from V and 1 base from J, with 4 bases between. Germline V gene lookup returns CDR1 LNHDA and CDR2 SQIVND (reference sequence). In DNA, the CDR3 is TGTGCCAGTAGTATCGGGTCCTACAATGAGCAGTTCTTC. Translation: CASSIGSYNEQFF. Using reference TRBV19 and TRBJ2-1 for the parts outside the CDR3, the full variable domain is DGGITQSPKYLFRKEGQNVTLSCEQNLNHDAMYWYRQDPGQGLRLIYYSQIVNDFQKGDIAEGYSVSREKKESFPLTVTSAQKNPTAFYLCASSIGSYNEQFFGPGTRLTVL.

The V and J genes are TRBV28 and TRBJ1-5, with 11 bases fitting TRBD1. The V gene's germline CDR1 is MDHEN and CDR2 SYDVKM. The length of the CDR3 is 14 residues. Trimming took 3 bases from V and 9 from J; bases not matched to a gene: 4. CDR3 bases: TGTGCCAGCAGTTTCGGGACAGGGGGTAGGCCCCAGCATTTT. Its protein is CASSFGTGGRPQHF.

This sequence joins TRBV4-3 and TRBJ2-7, with D perhaps TRBD1 or TRBD2 (5 bases each). The V gene lost 2 bases and the J gene lost 5 bases, with 13 bases spanning the gap. Germline V gives CDR1 LGHNA, CDR2 YSLEER. The CDR3 loop spans 14 amino acids. The CDR3 here is CASSQRGGTHEQYF. For the CDR3, the DNA is TGCGCCAGCAGCCAACGGGGTGGGACCCACGAGCAGTACTTC.

The chain recombines TRBV7-9 with TRBJ1-5; possibly TRBD1 for D (5 bases). Germline V gene sequence: CDR1 SEHNR, CDR2 FQNEAQ (reference sequence). The CDR3 covers 12 residues. Trimming took 1 base from V and 11 from J, leaving 9 bases between them. CDR3: CASSLERGAQHF. CDR3 DNA: TGTGCCAGCAGCTTAGAAAGAGGGGCCCAGCATTTT. Variable domain in full (rest from reference TRBV7-9 and TRBJ1-5): DTGVSQNPRHKITKRGQNVTFRCDPISEHNRLYWYRQTLGQGPEFLTYFQNEAQLEKSRLLSDRFSAERPKGSFSTLEIQRTEQGDSAMYLCASSLERGAQHFGDGTRLSIL.

CDR3 nucleotide sequence: TGCGCCAGCAGCTTGTCCACAGGGTCGAACACCGGGGAGCTGTTTTTT. Translation: CASSLSTGSNTGELFF. The chain couples TRBV5-1 to TRBJ2-2, with a possible D match to TRBD1 (6 bases). CDR1 is SGHRS and CDR2 is YFSETQ in the germline V gene. Trimming took off 1 base at V and 0 bases at J, with 10 bases between the two ends. The CDR3 contains 16 residues.

The rearrangement uses TRBV28 and TRBJ1-1, with 7 bases lining up with TRBD1. The V gene's germline CDR1 is MDHEN and CDR2 SYDVKM. Losses at the gene ends were 1 base for V and 4 bases for J; bases not matched to a gene: 6. CDR3 length: 15 residues. The CDR3 loop is CASSLSLTGSTEAFF. The CDR3 DNA sequence: TGTGCCAGCAGTTTATCCTTGACAGGGAGCACTGAAGCTTTCTTT.

The chain is built from TRBV7-9 and TRBJ2-3; 9 nucleotides agree with TRBD2. Trimming removed 3 bases from V and 2 bases from J; junction bases left unmatched: 9. This CDR3 is 17 amino acids long. CDR1 is SEHNR, CDR2 FQNEAQ, per germline (reference sequence). CDR3 DNA: TGTGCCAGCAGCTTCCGAGCGGGAGGCCTCAACACAGATACGCAGTATTTT. This encodes CASSFRAGGLNTDTQYF.

This chain uses TRBV28 with TRBJ2-7; D gene ambiguous. The length of the CDR3 is 16 residues. V lost 2 bases to trimming and J lost 5 bases, with 19 bases between them. In germline, CDR1 is MDHEN, CDR2 SYDVKM. In nucleotides, the CDR3 is TGTGCCAGCAGTTTACTGGGTAGAGGCGATCACAACGAGCAGTACTTC. Translating gives CASSLLGRGDHNEQYF.

The rearrangement links TRBV29-1 to TRBJ2-7; 7 bases line up with TRBD1. Trimming at V came to 5 bases and at J to 2 bases, leaving 6 bases not matched to a gene. CDR1 SQVTM and CDR2 ANQGSEA come from the germline V gene. This CDR3 has 13 residues. The CDR3 DNA is TGCAGCGTTTTGCGGACAGGTCCCTACGAGCAGTACTTC. It encodes CSVLRTGPYEQYF.

The chain links TRBV7-8 to TRBJ2-7, with TRBD1 identical over 9 bases. CDR3 length: 15 residues. Germline-derived CDR1 and CDR2 are SGHVS and FQNEAQ. After removal of 4 bases from V and 1 base from J, the junction contained 5 bases not matched to a gene. CDR3 sequence (DNA): TGTGCCAGCAGCTATCGGACAGGGGTATCCTACGAGCAGTACTTC. Amino acids: CASSYRTGVSYEQYF. Looking up the rest from reference TRBV7-8 and TRBJ2-7 gives the full variable domain: GAGVSQSPRYKVAKRGQDVALRCDPISGHVSLFWYQQALGQGPEFLTYFQNEAQLDKSGLPSDRFFAERPEGSVSTLKIQRTQQEDSAVYLCASSYRTGVSYEQYFGPGTRLTVT.

The gene calls are TRBV11-3 and TRBJ2-1; D is undetermined. CDR1 and CDR2 from the germline V gene are SGHNT and YENEEA. The V end lost 6 bases, the J end lost 0 bases, and 9 bases lay between the germline ends. CDR3 length: 14 amino acids. CDR3 loop: CASRRLISYNEQFF. CDR3 DNA: TGTGCCAGCAGACGACTCATCTCCTACAATGAGCAGTTCTTC.

This sequence joins TRBV6-6 and TRBJ2-3; maybe TRBD2 (6 bases). The CDR3 is made up of 15 amino acids. The germline V gene encodes CDR1 MNHNY and CDR2 SVGAGI (reference sequence). Trimming took off 2 bases at V and 4 bases at J, with 13 bases between the two ends. CDR3 protein: CASSYQGGFSDTQYF. The CDR3 nucleotides are TGTGCCAGCAGTTACCAGGGAGGTTTTTCAGATACGCAGTATTTT.

In the case of this clone: Within the sample, other DNA sequences also encode this same CDR3. The chain couples TRBV5-1 to TRBJ2-1, with TRBD1 matching 10 bases. CDR3 length: 14 residues. J was trimmed by 5 bases and V by 2 bases; bases with no gene match: 1. The germline CDR1 and CDR2 sequences are SGHRS and YFSETQ. The CDR3 DNA is TGCGCCAGCAGCTTAGGGACAGGGGACAATGAGCAGTTCTTC. Translated, it gives CASSLGTGDNEQFF.

This chain joins TRBV5-1 and TRBJ2-1; possibly TRBD1 for D (6 bases). CDR3 length: 15 amino acids. Trimming removed 6 bases from V and 3 bases from J, with 16 bases in between. Germline V CDR1 and CDR2: SGHRS, YFSETQ. Here the CDR3 DNA reads TGCGCCAGCACAATGGAGACAGGAGACTACAATGAGCAGTTCTTC. Protein product: CASTMETGDYNEQFF.

CDR3 amino acids: CASSLRWGAGETDTQYF. The CDR3 nucleotides are TGTGCCAGCAGTTTGAGATGGGGTGCGGGCGAGACAGATACGCAGTATTTT. The chain employs TRBV28 and TRBJ2-3, with D maybe TRBD2 (5 bases). The CDR3 sequence is 17 residues long. From germline, CDR1 is MDHEN and CDR2 SYDVKM. V was trimmed by 3 bases and J by 3 bases, leaving 19 bases between them.

V gene TRBV2 combines with J gene TRBJ2-7; 8 nucleotides agree with TRBD1. From germline, CDR1 is SNHLY and CDR2 FYNNEI. Unmatched junction bases numbered 6, after V lost 5 bases and J lost 0 bases. The CDR3 has 15 amino acids. The CDR3 loop is CASSFGQGNSYEQYF. The CDR3, as DNA: TGTGCCAGCAGTTTTGGACAGGGAAACTCCTACGAGCAGTACTTC.